A single sample gave rise to the 5 T cell receptor beta chains below, sequenced in a study of T cells in Graves' hyperthyroidism and ophthalmopathy (dated by TCRdb to between 2018 and 2021). The method was multiplex PCR. Sequenced using an Illumina HiSeq 2000. The TCR beta CDR3 regions were amplified from RNA transcripts. The TCR CDR3 was subjected to a first round of RT-PCR using the HTBI primer set and the Qiagen OneStep RT-PCR kit. The public reads were run again by TCRdb, first through fastp at Q25 and then through MiXCR, and only productive beta chains were kept. A single entry per CDR3 protein holds the most common genes and DNA from its merged rows. The sample table shows some 800,000 distinct CDR3 sequences, and around 39% are seen once. The ten biggest clones cover 8.9% of the sample. The sample taken for sequencing was blood. Receptor source: a man younger than 30 with Graves' hyperthyroidism.

For this clonotype: A much larger clone sits a single nucleotide away, making a read error possible. The chain links TRBV7-8 to TRBJ1-5, with TRBD1 identical over 7 bases. CDR3 length: 16 residues. Germline V lookup: CDR1 SGHVS, CDR2 FQNEAQ. In DNA form, the CDR3 reads TGTGCCAGCAGCCCATCCGGGGGACAGAAAACCCAGCCCCAGCTTTTT. Residues: CASSPSGGQKTQPQLF.

This clonotype has at least ten counts. The chain employs TRBV7-2 and TRBJ2-6; a possible D gene is TRBD2 (5 bases). The germline V gene encodes CDR1 SGHTA and CDR2 FQGNSA. V was shortened by 6 bases and J by 0 bases, with 15 bases between the two germline ends. This CDR3 comprises 17 residues. DNA of the CDR3: TGTGCCAGCAGACCAAAGCGGATCGGCTCTGGGGCCAACGTCCTGACTTTC. Translated: CASRPKRIGSGANVLTF.

This chain joins TRBV5-1 and TRBJ2-5, with 8 positions matching TRBD2. The V and J ends lost 1 base and 6 bases, in that order; junction bases with no gene match: 5. From germline, CDR1 is SGHRS and CDR2 YFSETQ. The CDR3 loop spans 14 amino acids. CDR3 sequence (DNA): TGCGCCAGCAGCTTGATCGGGGGGGTGAAGACCCAGTACTTC. Amino acid sequence: CASSLIGGVKTQYF.

This clonotype was seen many times. The chain has TRBV7-9 and TRBJ1-4; possible D gene TRBD1, 5 bases. The CDR3 is 15 amino acids. Trimming removed 2 bases from V and 7 bases from J, with 14 bases in between. Germline V lookup: CDR1 SEHNR, CDR2 FQNEAQ (reference sequence). The CDR3 loop reads CASSLLRGRGEKLFF. The CDR3 DNA is TGTGCCAGCAGCTTATTACGGGGAAGGGGTGAAAAACTGTTTTTT. The entire variable domain, with the rest obtained from reference TRBV7-9 and TRBJ1-4, is as follows: DTGVSQNPRHKITKRGQNVTFRCDPISEHNRLYWYRQTLGQGPEFLTYFQNEAQLEKSRLLSDRFSAERPKGSFSTLEIQRTEQGDSAMYLCASSLLRGRGEKLFFGSGTQLSVL.

This clonotype was found many times. The chain's CDR3 is CAIQQGVGYGYTF. CDR3 in DNA: TGTGCCATCCAACAGGGGGTAGGCTATGGCTACACCTTC. The V gene is TRBV10-3, the J gene TRBJ1-2, with 8 bases identical to TRBD1. V lost 8 bases and J lost 4; bases outside the gene matches: 6. Per germline, CDR1 ENHRY and CDR2 SYGVKD. This CDR3 spans 13 amino acids.